This TCR beta chain stems from a study of T cells in Graves' hyperthyroidism and ophthalmopathy. This clonotype occurred many times. The CDR3 is made up of 13 amino acids. Germline V gene data show CDR1 as MNHEY and CDR2 as SVGAGI. Trimming cost V 7 bases and J 11 bases, with 20 bases left between them. TCR beta CDR3 regions were amplified from RNA. Researchers ran a first-round RT-PCR on the TCR CDR3 using the HTBI primer set. MiXCR, applied by TCRdb to the multiplex PCR reads, yields one record per CDR3 protein. Of under 400,000 distinct CDR3 sequences detected, around a sixth appear once; the ten largest clones hold less than 20%.

The chain links TRBV6-5 to TRBJ1-1; tentatively, D is TRBD1 (6 bases). This receptor was taken from a middle-aged woman with Graves' ophthalmopathy. Input material: blood. The CDR3 sequence is CASTSRGGRGAFF. The DNA of the CDR3 is TGTGCCAGCACCTCAAGGGGGGGTCGGGGGGCTTTCTTT.